This T cell receptor beta chain was retrieved from a study of radiation and T cells in renal cell carcinoma (dated by TCRdb to about 2020). Some background on the complete study: Samples came from a clinical trial, in which primary renal cell carcinomas received 15 Gy stereotactic body radiation therapy followed by nephrectomy 4 weeks later. TCR beta sequencing covered approximately 50 samples in total, comprising approximately 26 tumors and approximately 27 peripheral blood samples. Across all 50 or so samples, 3.8 million or so unique CDR3 nucleotide sequences encoding roughly 2.7 million unique CDR3 amino acid sequences were identified.

This clone has only one observation. Its antigen is currently not known. Per-base qualities were not stored, and no clone one base away is much larger. Reading the label with the study, this specimen's time point is: blood 2 weeks post-SBRT. The treatment or condition label of this sample denotes: 15 Gy SBRT to primary tumor, nephrectomy 4 weeks later. To follow tumor-enriched clonotypes, peripheral blood was collected serially from radiation-treated patients at baseline and again at 2 weeks and 4 weeks after SBRT. Every patient had renal cell carcinoma of clear cell pathology. Genomic DNA for TCR sequencing was prepared using the QIAamp DNA Blood Mini Kit (Qiagen). Samples were included in the analyses only if all quality control checks were passed. TCR beta libraries were generated from genomic DNA with the immunoSEQ kit, following the manufacturer's recommendations. For library preparation, a first multiplex PCR was performed with proprietary primers, followed by a second PCR in which unique barcodes were added, and bead cleanups were performed after each round. Each sample batch included a kit-provided positive control reaction and a negative control reaction. The final libraries were assessed on an Agilent 4200 TapeStation D1000 ScreenTape, pooled by volume, and quantified by qPCR. An Illumina NextSeq500 fitted with a MidOutput 150-cycle cartridge performed the sequencing, running 156 Read1 cycles and 15 Index1 cycles with the kit's custom primers. The pooled library was loaded at approximately 1 pM with a 20% PhiX control spike-in. The published analysis was carried out like this. The vendor-processed data were analyzed in R, and a clonotype was defined as all T cells that share the same CDR3 nucleotide sequence. For clone abundance analyses, frequencies were normalized to the 10,000 most abundant clones per sample. Public T cell clones, averaging fewer than five per sample, were removed before analysis. A difference in abundance of at least 32-fold between compartments was used to define tumor-enriched and baseline blood-enriched clonotypes. Clonotypes expanded or contracted between blood time points were identified with a beta-binomial differential abundance model. Tumor-blood repertoire similarity was measured with the Baroni-Urbani and Buser coefficient, and groups were compared using two-tailed Wilcoxon tests in R. What TCRdb holds here is the immuneACCESS table cut down to in-frame rearrangements. Part of the clones is not present; checked against another copy, under half of the missing clones reflect an unresolved V gene, and the others are unexplained. For V, J and clone size, that table is used; D and trimming come from the DNA. The sample table shows about 130,000 clones, and 81% are seen once. The top ten hold roughly 5% of the sample.

General conclusions and limits of the study: The single-armed trial design could not address effects of radiation dose or scheduling on the TCR repertoire. An increase in top tumor clonotypes in blood was observed from baseline to 2 weeks post-radiation, followed by contraction by 4 weeks, which was taken to suggest transient expansion of tumor-resident clones. Because no pretreatment tumor biopsies were available, whether clonotypes were present in the tumor at baseline could not be determined. Tracking of blood repertoire dynamics stopped at roughly 29 days after treatment, with no follow-up past that point.

The CDR3, from cysteine to phenylalanine, totals 12 residues. Only the CDR3 DNA is retained, 36 bases long and in frame from the first base. Ends trimmed: V by 7 bases, J by 5 bases; bases unmatched to a gene: 7. The germline V gene provides CDR1 SQVTM and CDR2 ANQGSEA. The sample was blood, taken from a patient whose treatment included radiotherapy and nephrectomy. The V and J segments used are TRBV29-1 and TRBJ2-5; 7 bases in the junction line up with TRBD1. The receptor was isolated from a man in his fifties with renal cell carcinoma. CDR3 protein: CSGRQGGETQYF. The nucleotide sequence reads as follows: TGCAGCGGGAGACAGGGTGGGGAGACCCAGTACTTC.